This T cell receptor (beta chain) came from a study of blood T cell repertoires in COVID-19. The germline V gene has CDR1 MGHRA and CDR2 YSYEKL. Trimming took 0 bases from V and 8 from J, leaving 16 bases between them. The CDR3 runs to 16 residues. Methods used by the authors: Amplification with reference gene primers provided the estimates of nucleated cell counts. Data came from immunoSEQ multiplex PCR; TCRdb stores just in-frame clones and leaves some out. The DNA was the basis for D and trimming; V, J and clone size are from that table. The profile shows around 140,000 clones, roughly 90% of them singletons.

The receptor's source is a man between 65 and 85 years old with active COVID-19. The chain joins TRBV4-1 to TRBJ2-2; tentative D call: TRBD2 (6 bases). The source material was peripheral blood. CDR3 coding DNA: TGCGCCAGCAGCCAAGATTTCGGGAGAGTTACGGGGGAGCTGTTTTTT. Residues: CASSQDFGRVTGELFF.